The clone carrying this T cell receptor beta chain was picked up one time. The antigen remains unidentified. This entry comes from a study of cytomegalovirus exposure and HLA in healthy donors. Whole-study context: Previous work identified 95 million to 120 million unique TCR beta sequences from about 200 million T cells. Study outcomes and limitations: Among the most significant clusters, several appeared linked to common viral pathogens in a later analysis. Rates of TCR association differed by HLA locus in a later analysis, with DRB1 highest and HLA-C lowest. The availability of immune exposure information extended only to CMV serostatus.

60 Vbeta and 13 Jbeta primers were used in PCR. Produced via immunoSEQ multiplex PCR; TCRdb's table is partial and in-frame only. The sample contains about 120,000 clones, about three quarters of which appear only once. Germline V lookup: CDR1 LNHDA, CDR2 SQIVND (reference sequence). V dropped 3 bases and J dropped 6 bases, with 12 bases sitting between them. The CDR3 consists of 13 residues. The sequenced sample consisted of PBMCs. The J gene is TRBJ2-7, the V gene TRBV19, with a tentative D call TRBD1 (5 bases). The receptor's source is a female donor in good health and CMV-seronegative. The CDR3 is CASSMGLIGEQYF. The CDR3 region has the DNA TGTGCCAGTAGTATGGGGCTCATCGGCGAGCAGTACTTC. Supplemented by reference TRBV19 and TRBJ2-7, the full variable domain reads DGGITQSPKYLFRKEGQNVTLSCEQNLNHDAMYWYRQDPGQGLRLIYYSQIVNDFQKGDIAEGYSVSREKKESFPLTVTSAQKNPTAFYLCASSMGLIGEQYFGPGTRLTVT.